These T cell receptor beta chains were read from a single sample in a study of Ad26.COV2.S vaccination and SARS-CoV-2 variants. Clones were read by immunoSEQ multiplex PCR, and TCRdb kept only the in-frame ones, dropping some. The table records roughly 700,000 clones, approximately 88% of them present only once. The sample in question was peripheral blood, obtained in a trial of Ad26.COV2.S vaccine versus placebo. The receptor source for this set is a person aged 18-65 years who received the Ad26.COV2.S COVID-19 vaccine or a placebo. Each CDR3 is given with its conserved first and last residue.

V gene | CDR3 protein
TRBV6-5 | CASSYSSGLADTQYF
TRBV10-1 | CASSWTAGCTDTQYF
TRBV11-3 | CASSLGGKGLAGSDTQYF
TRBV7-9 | CASSPGNKGFSNEKLFF
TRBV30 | CAWRAGTGIGTKNIQYF
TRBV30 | CAWRGDGAYSGANVLTF
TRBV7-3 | CASSLALNTEAFF
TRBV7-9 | CASSFVGAGEHEQYF
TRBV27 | CASSRSGGGYEQYF
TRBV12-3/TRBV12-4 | CASSSSQVHGYTF
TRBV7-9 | CASSYPGLAGEERFF